This entry concerns a single T cell receptor beta chain. Its antigen is currently not known. Base qualities are not provided; no much larger clone lies one nucleotide away. The sample belongs to a study of T-cell reconstitution after alpha-beta-depleted transplantation in children listed by TCRdb under 2016. For context, the study as a whole: The study quantitatively tracked T-cell immune reconstitution after TCRalphabeta/CD19-depleted allogeneic hematopoietic cell transplantation in children using TCR repertoire profiling.

Receptor libraries were prepared by PCR. The sample was run on an Illumina HiSeq 2500. Molecular barcoding was employed in the preparation of TCR libraries, with unique molecular identifiers being used to normalize TCRbeta repertoire quantification. TCRdb itself trimmed the public reads at Q25 with fastp, ran MiXCR and retained productive beta chains. Rows with a matching CDR3 protein are joined into one entry that keeps the most common DNA and genes. A total of about 230,000 distinct CDR3 sequences appear in this sample, 9% to 10% of them only once. The ten largest clones take up over 4.5% of the sample. V drops 1 base and J drops 13 bases, leaving 20 bases in between. Via the germline V gene (reference sequence), CDR1 is SEHNR and CDR2 FQNEAQ. Inclusive of the bounding cysteine and phenylalanine, the CDR3 is 16 residues long. The entry retains the CDR3 DNA only, 48 bases that are in frame from base 1.

The V and J segments used are TRBV7-9 and TRBJ1-6, with TRBD1 tentatively as D gene (6 bases match). This specimen was PBMCs from the stem cell graft donor, taken from the stem cell graft. This TCR was recovered from a human donor who donated a stem cell graft to a child with SCID. CDR3 region: CASSLGTGTPGGPLHF. The nucleotide sequence reads as follows: TGTGCCAGCAGCTTAGGCACGGGGACACCTGGCGGGCCCCTCCACTTT.